This T cell receptor beta chain was documented in a study of CD8 T cells in ankylosing spondylitis. Notes on the study in general: Made up of eight highly homologous variants, a TCR beta motif appeared characteristic of ankylosing spondylitis blood. Clones linked with disease were CD8+ and fairly uncommon in the peripheral blood.

By quantitative 5'-RACE with molecular barcodes, the TCR beta libraries were made. TCRdb itself ran the 5' RACE reads through MiXCR, one entry per CDR3 protein. The sample includes 500,000 to 550,000 distinct CDR3 sequences, about an eighth of them seen just once. Concerning this clonotype itself: The antigen remains undetermined.

Germline CDR1 is LGHDT and CDR2 is YNNKEL (reference sequence). The CDR3 runs 14 residues. Trimming shortened V by 3 bases and J by 15 bases, and 21 bases separated the two germline ends. This TCR came from a male donor with ankylosing spondylitis. This chain joins TRBV3-1 and TRBJ2-1; no definite D call. Sequencing used blood, either unsorted or a sorted T cell fraction (not recorded which). CDR3 sequence (DNA): TGTGCCAGCAGCCACCCCGAAAGGGCGTCGGGTCCGTTCTTC. It translates to CASSHPERASGPFF.